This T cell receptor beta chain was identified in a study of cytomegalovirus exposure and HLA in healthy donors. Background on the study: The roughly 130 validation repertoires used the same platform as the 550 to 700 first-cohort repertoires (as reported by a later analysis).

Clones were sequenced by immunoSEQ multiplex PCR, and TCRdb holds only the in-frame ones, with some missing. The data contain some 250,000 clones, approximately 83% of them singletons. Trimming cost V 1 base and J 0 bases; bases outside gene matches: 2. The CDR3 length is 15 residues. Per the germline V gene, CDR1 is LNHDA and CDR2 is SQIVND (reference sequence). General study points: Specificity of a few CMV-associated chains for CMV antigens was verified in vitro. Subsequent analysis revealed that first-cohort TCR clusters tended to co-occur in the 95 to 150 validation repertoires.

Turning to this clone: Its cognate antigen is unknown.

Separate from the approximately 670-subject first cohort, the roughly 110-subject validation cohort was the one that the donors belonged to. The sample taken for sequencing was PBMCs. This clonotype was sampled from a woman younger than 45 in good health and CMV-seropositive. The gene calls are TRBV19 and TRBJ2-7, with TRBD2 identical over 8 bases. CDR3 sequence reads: CASSIAGTSSYEQYF. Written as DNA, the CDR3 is TGTGCCAGTAGTATAGCCGGGACTAGCTCCTACGAGCAGTACTTC.